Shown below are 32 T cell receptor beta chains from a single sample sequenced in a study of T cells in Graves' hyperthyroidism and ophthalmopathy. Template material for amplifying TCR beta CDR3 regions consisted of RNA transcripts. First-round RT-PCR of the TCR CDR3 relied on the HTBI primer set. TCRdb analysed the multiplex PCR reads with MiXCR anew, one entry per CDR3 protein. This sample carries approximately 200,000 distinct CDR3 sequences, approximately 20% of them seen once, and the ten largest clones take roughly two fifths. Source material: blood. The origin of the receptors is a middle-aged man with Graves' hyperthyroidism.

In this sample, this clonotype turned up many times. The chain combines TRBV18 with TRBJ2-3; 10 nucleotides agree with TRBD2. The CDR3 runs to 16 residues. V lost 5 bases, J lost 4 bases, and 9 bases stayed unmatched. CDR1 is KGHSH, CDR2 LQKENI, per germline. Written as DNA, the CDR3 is TGTGCCAGCTCATCATTGCAGCGGGGGGGGGCAGATACGCAGTATTTT. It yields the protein CASSSLQRGGADTQYF. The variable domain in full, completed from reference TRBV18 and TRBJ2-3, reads NAGVMQNPRHLVRRRGQEARLRCSPMKGHSHVYWYRQLPEEGLKFMVYLQKENIIDESGMPKERFSAEFPKEGPSILRIQQVVRGDSAAYFCASSSLQRGGADTQYFGPGTRLTVL.

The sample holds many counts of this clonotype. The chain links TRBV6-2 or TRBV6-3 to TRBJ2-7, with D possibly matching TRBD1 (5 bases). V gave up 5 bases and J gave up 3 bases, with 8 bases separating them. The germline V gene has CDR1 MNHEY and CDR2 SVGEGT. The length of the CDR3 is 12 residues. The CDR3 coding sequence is TGTGCCAGCAGTGACAGTAGCTACGAGCAGTACTTC. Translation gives CASSDSSYEQYF.

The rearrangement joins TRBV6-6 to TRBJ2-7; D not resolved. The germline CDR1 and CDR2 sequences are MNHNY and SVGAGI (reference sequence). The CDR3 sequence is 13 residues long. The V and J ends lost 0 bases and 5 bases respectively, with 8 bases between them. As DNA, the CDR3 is TGTGCCAGCAGTTACTCGAAATTTAACGAGCAGTACTTC. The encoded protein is CASSYSKFNEQYF.

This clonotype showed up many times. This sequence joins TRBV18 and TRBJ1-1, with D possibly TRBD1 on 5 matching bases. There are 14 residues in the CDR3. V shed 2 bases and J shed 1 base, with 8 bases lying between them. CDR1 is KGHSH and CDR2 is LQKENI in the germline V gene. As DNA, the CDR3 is TGTGCCAGCTCACCATCCGGGGGGAACACTGAAGCTTTCTTT. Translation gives CASSPSGGNTEAFF.

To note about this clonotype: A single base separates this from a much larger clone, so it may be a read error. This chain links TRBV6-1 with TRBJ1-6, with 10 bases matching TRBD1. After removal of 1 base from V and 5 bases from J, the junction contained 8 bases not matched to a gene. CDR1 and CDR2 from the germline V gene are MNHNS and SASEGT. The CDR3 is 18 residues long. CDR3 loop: CASSEDTETGGNNSPLHF. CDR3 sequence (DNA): TGTGCCAGCAGTGAAGACACCGAGACAGGGGGCAATAATTCACCCCTCCACTTT.

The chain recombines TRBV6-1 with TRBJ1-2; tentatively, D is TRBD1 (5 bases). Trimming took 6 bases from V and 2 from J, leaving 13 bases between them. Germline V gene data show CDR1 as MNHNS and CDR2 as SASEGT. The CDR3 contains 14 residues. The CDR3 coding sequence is TGTGCCAGCAGGGAGGGGATTCTAAACTATGGCTACACCTTC. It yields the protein CASREGILNYGYTF.

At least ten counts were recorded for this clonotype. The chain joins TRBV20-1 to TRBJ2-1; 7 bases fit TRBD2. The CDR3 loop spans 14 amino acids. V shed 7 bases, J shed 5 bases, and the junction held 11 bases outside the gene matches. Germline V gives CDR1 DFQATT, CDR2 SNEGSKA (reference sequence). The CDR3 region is CSGPAERGHNEQFF. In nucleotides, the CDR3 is TGCAGTGGTCCCGCTGAGCGGGGACACAATGAGCAGTTCTTC.

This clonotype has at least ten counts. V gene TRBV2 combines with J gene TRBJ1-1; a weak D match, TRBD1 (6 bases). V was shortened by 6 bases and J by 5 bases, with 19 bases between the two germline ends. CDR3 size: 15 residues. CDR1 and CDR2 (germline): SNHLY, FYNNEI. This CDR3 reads CASRASGRGGTEAFF. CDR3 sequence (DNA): TGTGCCAGCAGGGCCTCGGGCAGGGGAGGGACTGAAGCTTTCTTT.

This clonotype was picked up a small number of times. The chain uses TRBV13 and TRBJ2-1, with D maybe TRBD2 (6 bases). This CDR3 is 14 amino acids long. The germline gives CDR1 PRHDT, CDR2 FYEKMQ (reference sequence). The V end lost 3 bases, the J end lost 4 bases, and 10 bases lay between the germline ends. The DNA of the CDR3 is TGTGCCAGCAGCTTTAGCGGAGTATACAATGAGCAGTTCTTC. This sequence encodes CASSFSGVYNEQFF.

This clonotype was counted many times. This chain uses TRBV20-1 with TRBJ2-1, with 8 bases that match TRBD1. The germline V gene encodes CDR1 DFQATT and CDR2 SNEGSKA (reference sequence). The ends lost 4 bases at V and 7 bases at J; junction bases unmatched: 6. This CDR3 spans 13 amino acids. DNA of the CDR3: TGCAGTGCTACCAGGACAGGGAGGAATGAGCAGTTCTTC. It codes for CSATRTGRNEQFF.

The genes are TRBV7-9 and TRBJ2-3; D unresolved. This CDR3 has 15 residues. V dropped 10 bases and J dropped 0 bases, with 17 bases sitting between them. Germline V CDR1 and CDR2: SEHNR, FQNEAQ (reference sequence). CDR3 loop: CAITVQKKSTDTQYF. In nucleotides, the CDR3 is TGTGCCATCACCGTACAGAAAAAGAGCACAGATACGCAGTATTTT.

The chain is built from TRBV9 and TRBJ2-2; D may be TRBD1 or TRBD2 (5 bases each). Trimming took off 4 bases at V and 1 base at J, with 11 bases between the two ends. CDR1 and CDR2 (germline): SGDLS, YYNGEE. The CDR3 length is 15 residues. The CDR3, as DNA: TGTGCCAGCAGCCCCCAGGGACGGAACACCGGGGAGCTGTTTTTT. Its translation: CASSPQGRNTGELFF.

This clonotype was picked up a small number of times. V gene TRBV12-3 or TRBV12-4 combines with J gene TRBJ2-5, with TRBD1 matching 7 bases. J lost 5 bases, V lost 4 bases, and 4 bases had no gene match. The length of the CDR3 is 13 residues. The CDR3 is CASSWGQWETQYF. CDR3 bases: TGTGCCAGCAGTTGGGGACAGTGGGAGACCCAGTACTTC.

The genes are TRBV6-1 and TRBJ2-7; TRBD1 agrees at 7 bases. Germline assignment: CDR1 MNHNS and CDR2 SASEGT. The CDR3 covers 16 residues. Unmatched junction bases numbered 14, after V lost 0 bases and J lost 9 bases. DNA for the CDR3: TGTGCCAGCAGTGAAGCCGGGACAGTTCTACTTGACGGGCAGTACTTC. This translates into CASSEAGTVLLDGQYF.

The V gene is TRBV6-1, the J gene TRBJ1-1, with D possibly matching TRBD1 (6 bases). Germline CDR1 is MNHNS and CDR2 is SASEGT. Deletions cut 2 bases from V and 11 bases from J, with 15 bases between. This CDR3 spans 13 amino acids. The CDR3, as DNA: TGTGCCAGCAGTGAAACCGACAGGAGGGGGGCTTTCTTT. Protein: CASSETDRRGAFF.

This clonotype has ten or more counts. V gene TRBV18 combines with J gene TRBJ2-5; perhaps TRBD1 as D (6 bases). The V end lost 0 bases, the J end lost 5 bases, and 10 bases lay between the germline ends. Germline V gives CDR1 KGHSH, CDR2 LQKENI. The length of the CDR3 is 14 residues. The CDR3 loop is CASSPPTGWETQYF. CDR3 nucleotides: TGTGCCAGCTCACCACCGACAGGCTGGGAGACCCAGTACTTC.

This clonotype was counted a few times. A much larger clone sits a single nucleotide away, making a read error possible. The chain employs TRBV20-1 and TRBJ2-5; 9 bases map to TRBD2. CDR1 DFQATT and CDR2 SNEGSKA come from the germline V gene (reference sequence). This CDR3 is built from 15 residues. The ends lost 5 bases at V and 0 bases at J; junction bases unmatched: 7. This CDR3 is CSAWTSAYHQETQYF. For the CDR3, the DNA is TGCAGTGCTTGGACTAGCGCGTACCACCAAGAGACCCAGTACTTC.

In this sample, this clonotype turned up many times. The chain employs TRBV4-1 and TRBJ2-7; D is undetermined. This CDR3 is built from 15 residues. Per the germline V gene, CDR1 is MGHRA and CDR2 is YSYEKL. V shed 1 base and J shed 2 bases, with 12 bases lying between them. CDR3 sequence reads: CASSQGVAQPYEQYF. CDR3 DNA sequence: TGCGCCAGCAGCCAAGGAGTAGCTCAGCCCTACGAGCAGTACTTC.

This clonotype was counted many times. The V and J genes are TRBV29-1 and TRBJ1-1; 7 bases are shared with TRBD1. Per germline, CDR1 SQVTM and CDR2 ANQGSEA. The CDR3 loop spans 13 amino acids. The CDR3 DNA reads TGCAGTTTTGCCCGGACAGGGAACACTGAAGCTTTCTTT. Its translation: CSFARTGNTEAFF.

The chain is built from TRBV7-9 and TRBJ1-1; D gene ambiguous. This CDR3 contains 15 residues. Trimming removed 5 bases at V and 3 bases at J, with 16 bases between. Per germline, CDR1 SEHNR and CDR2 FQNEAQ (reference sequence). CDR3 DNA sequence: TGTGCCAGCAGCCTCGACACGCCCGGGTACACTGAAGCTTTCTTT. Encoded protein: CASSLDTPGYTEAFF.

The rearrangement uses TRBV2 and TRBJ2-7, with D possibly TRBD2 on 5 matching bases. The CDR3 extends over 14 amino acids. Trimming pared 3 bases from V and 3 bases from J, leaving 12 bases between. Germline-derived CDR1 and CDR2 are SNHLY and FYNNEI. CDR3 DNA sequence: TGTGCCAGCAGTGAGTCGGGATCTTTCTACGAGCAGTACTTC. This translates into CASSESGSFYEQYF.

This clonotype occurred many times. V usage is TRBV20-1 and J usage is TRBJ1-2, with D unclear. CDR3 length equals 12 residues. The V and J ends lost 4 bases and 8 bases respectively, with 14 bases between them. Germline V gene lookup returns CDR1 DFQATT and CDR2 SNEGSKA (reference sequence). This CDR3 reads CSAKKDDLGYTF. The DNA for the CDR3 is TGCAGTGCTAAGAAGGACGATCTAGGCTACACCTTC.

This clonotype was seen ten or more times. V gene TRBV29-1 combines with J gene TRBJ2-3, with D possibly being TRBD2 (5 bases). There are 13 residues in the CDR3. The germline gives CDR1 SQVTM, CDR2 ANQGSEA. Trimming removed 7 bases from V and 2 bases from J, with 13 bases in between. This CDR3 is CSGRRGATDTQYF. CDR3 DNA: TGCAGCGGACGTCGGGGAGCCACAGATACGCAGTATTTT.

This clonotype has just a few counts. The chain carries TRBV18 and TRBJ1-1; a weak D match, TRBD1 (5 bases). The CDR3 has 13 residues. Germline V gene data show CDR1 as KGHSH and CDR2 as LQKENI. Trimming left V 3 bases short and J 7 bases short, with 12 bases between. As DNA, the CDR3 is TGTGCCAGCTCACCGACAGATGGAGTTGAAGCTTTCTTT. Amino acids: CASSPTDGVEAFF.

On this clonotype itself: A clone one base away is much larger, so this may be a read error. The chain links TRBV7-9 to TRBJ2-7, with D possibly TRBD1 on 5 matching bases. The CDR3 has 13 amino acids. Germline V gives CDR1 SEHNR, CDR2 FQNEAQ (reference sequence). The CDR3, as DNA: TGTGCCAGCAGCTGGAACAGGATCTACGAGCAGTGCTTC. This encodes CASSWNRIYEQCF.

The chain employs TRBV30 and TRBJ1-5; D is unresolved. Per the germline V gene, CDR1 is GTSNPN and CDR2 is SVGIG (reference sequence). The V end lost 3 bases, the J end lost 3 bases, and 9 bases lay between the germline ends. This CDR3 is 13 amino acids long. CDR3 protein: CAWRTGNNQPQHF. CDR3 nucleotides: TGTGCCTGGAGGACGGGGAACAATCAGCCCCAGCATTTT.

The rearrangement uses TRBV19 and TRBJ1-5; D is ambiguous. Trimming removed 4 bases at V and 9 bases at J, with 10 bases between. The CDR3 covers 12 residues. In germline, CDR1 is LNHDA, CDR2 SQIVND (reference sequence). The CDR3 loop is CASSTRGLPQHF. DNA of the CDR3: TGTGCCAGTAGTACCCGAGGATTGCCCCAGCATTTT.

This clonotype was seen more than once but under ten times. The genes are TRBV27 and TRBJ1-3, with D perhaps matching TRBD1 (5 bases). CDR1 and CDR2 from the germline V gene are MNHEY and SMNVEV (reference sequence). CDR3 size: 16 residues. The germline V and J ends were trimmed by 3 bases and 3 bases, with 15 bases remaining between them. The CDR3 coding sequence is TGTGCCAGCAGTTTTGGGCTGCCAGGGTTTGGAAACACCATATATTTT. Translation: CASSFGLPGFGNTIYF.

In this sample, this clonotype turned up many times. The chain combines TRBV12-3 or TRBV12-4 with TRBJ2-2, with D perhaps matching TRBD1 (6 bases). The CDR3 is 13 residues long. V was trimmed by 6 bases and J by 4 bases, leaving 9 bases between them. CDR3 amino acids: CASRTTGTGELFF. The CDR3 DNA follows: TGTGCCAGCAGAACGACAGGCACCGGGGAGCTGTTTTTT.

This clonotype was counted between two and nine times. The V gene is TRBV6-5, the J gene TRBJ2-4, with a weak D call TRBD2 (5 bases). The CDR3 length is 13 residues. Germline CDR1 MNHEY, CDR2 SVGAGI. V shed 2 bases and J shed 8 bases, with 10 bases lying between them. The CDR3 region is CASSYVKGDIQYF. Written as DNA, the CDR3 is TGTGCCAGCAGTTACGTAAAGGGAGACATTCAGTACTTC.

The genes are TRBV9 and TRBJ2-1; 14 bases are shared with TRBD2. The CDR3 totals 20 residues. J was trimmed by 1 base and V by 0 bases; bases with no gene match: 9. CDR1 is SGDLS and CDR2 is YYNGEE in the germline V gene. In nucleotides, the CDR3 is TGTGCCAGCAGCGTAGCCTCCGGGACTAGCGGGAGAGGGTCCTACAATGAGCAGTTCTTC. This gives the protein CASSVASGTSGRGSYNEQFF.

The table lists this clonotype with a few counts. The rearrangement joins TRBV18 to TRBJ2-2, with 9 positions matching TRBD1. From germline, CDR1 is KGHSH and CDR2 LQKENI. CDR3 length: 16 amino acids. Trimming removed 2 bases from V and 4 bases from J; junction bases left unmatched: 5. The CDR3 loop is CASSPRGQGTTGELFF. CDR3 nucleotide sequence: TGTGCCAGCTCACCAAGGGGACAGGGAACCACCGGGGAGCTGTTTTTT.